Listed here are 32 T cell receptor beta chains from one sample, sequenced in a study of shared clonotypes between healthy human individuals. TCRdb's copy holds only in-frame clones and misses some; the assay was immunoSEQ multiplex PCR. Of hundreds of thousands of clones listed, around 92% were seen once; the top ten hold nearly 25%. Naivety among CD8 cells was defined by CD45RO negativity and positive CCR7 selection, thereby excluding terminally differentiated effector memory CD45RA+ cells. The specimen was naive CD8+ T cells sorted from blood. The source is a man aged 25 to 40 in good health.

This clone was counted a single time. The CDR3 bases are TGCAGCGTTGACGGCAGGGACTCCTACAATGAGCAGTTCTTC. It encodes CSVDGRDSYNEQFF. The V call is TRBV29-1, the J call TRBJ2-1, with D possibly being TRBD1 (5 bases). The germline V gene encodes CDR1 SQVTM and CDR2 ANQGSEA. The CDR3 has 14 amino acids. Trimming cost V 3 bases and J 0 bases, with 9 bases left between them.

This chain links TRBV7-8 with TRBJ2-7; the D gene could be TRBD1 or TRBD2 (5 bases each). The CDR3 length is 15 residues. V gave up 6 bases and J gave up 3 bases, with 18 bases separating them. The germline V gene has CDR1 SGHVS and CDR2 FQNEAQ. The chain's CDR3 is CASSLLRDQNYEQYF. CDR3 bases: TGTGCCAGCAGTCTTTTACGGGACCAAAACTACGAGCAGTACTTC.

This chain uses TRBV27 with TRBJ2-7; 7 nucleotides match TRBD2. The germline gives CDR1 MNHEY, CDR2 SMNVEV (reference sequence). Trimming at V came to 3 bases and at J to 2 bases, leaving 4 bases not matched to a gene. This CDR3 comprises 14 residues. CDR3 sequence (DNA): TGTGCCAGCAGTTTTGCGGGAGAGACCTACGAGCAGTACTTC. This encodes CASSFAGETYEQYF.

The rearrangement joins TRBV13 to TRBJ2-5, with D perhaps TRBD1 (7 bases). The V gene's germline CDR1 is PRHDT and CDR2 FYEKMQ (reference sequence). Trimming cost V 5 bases and J 0 bases, with 16 bases left between them. The CDR3 sequence is 16 residues long. This CDR3 is CASSPRQGGNQETQYF. CDR3 nucleotide sequence: TGTGCCAGCAGCCCTAGACAGGGAGGCAACCAAGAGACCCAGTACTTC.

J is TRBJ2-3 and V is TRBV9, with a tentative D call TRBD2 (5 bases). The CDR3 runs 16 residues. Germline V gene lookup returns CDR1 SGDLS and CDR2 YYNGEE. Between the trimmed V and J ends, which lost 4 bases and 6 bases, there was a span of 21 bases. CDR3 in amino acids: CASSPRGPTLQDTQYF. The CDR3 bases are TGTGCCAGCAGCCCCAGAGGGCCTACGCTGCAGGATACGCAGTATTTT.

This clone was seen a few times. This rearrangement joins TRBV5-5 to TRBJ2-7; a possible D gene is TRBD2 (6 bases). The CDR3 has 16 amino acids. Trimming removed 8 bases at V and 4 bases at J, with 25 bases between. Germline CDR1 and CDR2: SGHKS and YYEKEE (reference sequence). The CDR3 sequence is CASKRKSPGDSYEQYF. The CDR3 nucleotides read TGTGCCAGTAAACGAAAATCCCCGGGAGATTCGTACGAGCAGTACTTC. Complete variable domain (other parts from reference TRBV5-5 and TRBJ2-7): DAGVTQSPTHLIKTRGQQVTLRCSPISGHKSVSWYQQVLGQGPQFIFQYYEKEERGRGNFPDRFSARQFPNYSSELNVNALLLGDSALYLCASKRKSPGDSYEQYFGPGTRLTVT.

This clone was recorded only once. This chain's CDR3 is CSVHLAGDYEQYF. The CDR3, as DNA: TGCAGCGTTCACCTAGCGGGAGACTACGAGCAGTACTTC. V usage is TRBV29-1 and J usage is TRBJ2-7; 10 bases match TRBD2. Germline V gene data show CDR1 as SQVTM and CDR2 as ANQGSEA. Trimming removed 5 bases from V and 3 bases from J; junction bases left unmatched: 4. This CDR3 is 13 amino acids long.

The chain uses TRBV7-3 and TRBJ2-3; the match to TRBD2 covers 8 bases. Germline-derived CDR1 and CDR2 are SGHTA and FQGTGA. The CDR3 runs to 18 residues. V lost 2 bases to trimming and J lost 0 bases; unmatched junction nucleotides: 10. The CDR3 DNA sequence: TGTGCCAGCAGCTTATACTCCCCGGCGGGAGGTAGCACAGATACGCAGTATTTT. Its translation is CASSLYSPAGGSTDTQYF.

The chain recombines TRBV12-5 with TRBJ1-1, with D unresolved. There are 12 residues in the CDR3. Germline V CDR1 and CDR2: LGHNT, FRNRAP. Trimming removed 3 bases from V and 6 bases from J, with 8 bases in between. The CDR3 region is CASGFGGAEAFF. Here the CDR3 DNA reads TGTGCTAGTGGTTTCGGTGGCGCTGAAGCTTTCTTT.

The V call is TRBV25-1, the J call TRBJ2-4; 11 bases map to TRBD2. CDR3 length: 13 residues. Germline lookup yields CDR1 MGHDK and CDR2 SYGVNS. The V segment lost 9 bases and the J segment 6 bases; nucleotides outside the gene matches: 4. This CDR3 is CASMGTSGNIQYF. In DNA form, the CDR3 reads TGTGCCAGTATGGGGACTAGCGGAAACATTCAGTACTTC.

The count of this clone is one. The chain recombines TRBV7-9 with TRBJ2-1; tentatively, D is TRBD2 (5 bases). The CDR3 runs 16 residues. Per germline, CDR1 SEHNR and CDR2 FQNEAQ (reference sequence). Trimming took off 5 bases at V and 6 bases at J, with 20 bases between the two ends. CDR3 protein: CASSPTLAPEGNEQFF. For the CDR3, the DNA is TGTGCCAGCAGCCCAACACTTGCACCAGAGGGCAATGAGCAGTTCTTC. Looking up the rest from reference TRBV7-9 and TRBJ2-1 gives the full variable domain: DTGVSQNPRHKITKRGQNVTFRCDPISEHNRLYWYRQTLGQGPEFLTYFQNEAQLEKSRLLSDRFSAERPKGSFSTLEIQRTEQGDSAMYLCASSPTLAPEGNEQFFGPGTRLTVL.

The genes are TRBV7-9 and TRBJ2-1, with D possibly being TRBD1 (7 bases). The CDR3 totals 16 residues. The germline V and J ends were trimmed by 3 bases and 5 bases, with 17 bases remaining between them. Germline CDR1 is SEHNR and CDR2 is FQNEAQ (reference sequence). CDR3 sequence (DNA): TGTGCCAGCAGCTTTCCCAGGGGGAGGTTGGACAATGAGCAGTTCTTC. It specifies CASSFPRGRLDNEQFF.

This sequence joins TRBV28 and TRBJ2-3; the D gene is possibly TRBD2 (5 bases). The CDR3 has 16 amino acids. Per germline, CDR1 MDHEN and CDR2 SYDVKM. V was trimmed by 4 bases and J by 0 bases, leaving 14 bases between them. DNA for the CDR3: TGTGCCAGCAGTTCCCGAGCGGCGGCTAGCACAGATACGCAGTATTTT. Translation: CASSSRAAASTDTQYF.

This chain connects TRBV29-1 to TRBJ1-1; TRBD1 is a possible D gene (5 bases). V lost 0 bases to trimming and J lost 4 bases, with 15 bases between them. Germline loops: CDR1 SQVTM, CDR2 ANQGSEA. This CDR3 region has 15 residues. CDR3 region: CSVEELGGWGTEAFF. CDR3 in DNA: TGCAGCGTTGAAGAATTGGGGGGTTGGGGCACTGAAGCTTTCTTT.

V and J are TRBV5-1 and TRBJ2-1, with D perhaps matching TRBD1 or TRBD2 (5 bases each). Trimming shortened V by 3 bases and J by 6 bases, and 16 bases separated the two germline ends. The CDR3 is 15 residues long. Germline V CDR1 and CDR2: SGHRS, YFSETQ. The CDR3 spells CASSWDGASSNEQFF. The CDR3 region has the DNA TGCGCCAGCAGCTGGGACGGAGCGAGCTCCAATGAGCAGTTCTTC. The variable domain in full, with the rest retrieved from reference TRBV5-1 and TRBJ2-1, is KAGVTQTPRYLIKTRGQQVTLSCSPISGHRSVSWYQQTPGQGLQFLFEYFSETQRNKGNFPGRFSGRQFSNSRSEMNVSTLELGDSALYLCASSWDGASSNEQFFGPGTRLTVL.

V usage is TRBV27 and J usage is TRBJ1-2; D is perhaps TRBD1 (6 bases). The V gene lost 6 bases and the J gene lost 0 bases, with 20 bases spanning the gap. The germline CDR1 and CDR2 sequences are MNHEY and SMNVEV (reference sequence). The CDR3 has 17 residues. Here the CDR3 DNA reads TGTGCCAGCAGGCCGGGACACCGAGCTACGGCTAACTATGGCTACACCTTC. The encoded protein is CASRPGHRATANYGYTF.

The rearrangement joins TRBV7-6 to TRBJ2-1; TRBD1 agrees at 7 bases. J was trimmed by 1 base and V by 6 bases; bases with no gene match: 9. The CDR3 length is 16 residues. Germline loops: CDR1 SGHVS, CDR2 FNYEAQ. Here the CDR3 reads CASRLTGVGSYNEQFF. The CDR3 nucleotides are TGTGCCAGCAGACTCACAGGGGTGGGGTCCTACAATGAGCAGTTCTTC.

The chain links TRBV27 to TRBJ2-1; 8 bases are shared with TRBD2. Trimming at V came to 6 bases and at J to 6 bases, leaving 7 bases not matched to a gene. The CDR3 length is 14 residues. CDR1 MNHEY and CDR2 SMNVEV come from the germline V gene (reference sequence). The CDR3 nucleotides read TGTGCCAGCAGACCGACTAGCGTCTTCAATGAGCAGTTCTTC. Translating gives CASRPTSVFNEQFF.

The chain uses TRBV28 and TRBJ2-7; TRBD1 agrees at 10 bases. The CDR3 sequence is 15 residues long. The V gene end was trimmed by 10 bases and the J gene end by 4 bases; junction bases not matched to a gene: 13. Germline CDR1 MDHEN, CDR2 SYDVKM. The CDR3 coding sequence is TGTGCCACTCATCCCGGGACAGGGGTCAGGTACGAGCAGTACTTC. Translation gives CATHPGTGVRYEQYF. Combining the CDR3 with reference TRBV28 and TRBJ2-7 gives the whole variable domain DVKVTQSSRYLVKRTGEKVFLECVQDMDHENMFWYRQDPGLGLRLIYFSYDVKMKEKGDIPEGYSVSREKKERFSLILESASTNQTSMYLCATHPGTGVRYEQYFGPGTRLTVT.

This clone has only a few counts. The V call is TRBV28, the J call TRBJ2-3; the match to TRBD2 covers 11 bases. Trimming took 5 bases from V and 7 from J; bases not matched to a gene: 14. The CDR3 is made up of 17 amino acids. CDR1 is MDHEN, CDR2 SYDVKM, per germline. The CDR3 DNA follows: TGTGCCAGCAGTACCGGGGGGGCTAGCGGGAGGTCAAATACGCAGTATTTT. Translated, it gives CASSTGGASGRSNTQYF.

The rearrangement joins TRBV27 to TRBJ1-5, with a tentative D call TRBD1 (5 bases). The CDR3 is 14 amino acids. CDR1 is MNHEY, CDR2 SMNVEV, per germline (reference sequence). Trimming cost V 3 bases and J 11 bases, with 17 bases left between them. CDR3 amino acids: CASSFGGVMGSQHF. CDR3 nucleotides: TGTGCCAGCAGTTTCGGGGGGGTGATGGGTTCCCAGCATTTT.

This chain joins TRBV6-1 and TRBJ1-2, with 9 bases that match TRBD1. The CDR3 covers 13 residues. CDR1 MNHNS and CDR2 SASEGT come from the germline V gene. V was pared by 6 bases and J by 1 base, with 0 bases of the junction left unmatched. The CDR3 spells CASRDRGNYGYTF. In nucleotides, the CDR3 is TGTGCCAGCAGGGACAGGGGTAACTATGGCTACACCTTC.

This chain uses TRBV19 with TRBJ2-4; possibly TRBD2 for D (6 bases). The CDR3 runs to 17 residues. V was trimmed by 5 bases and J by 1 base, leaving 18 bases between them. From germline, CDR1 is LNHDA and CDR2 SQIVND (reference sequence). CDR3 sequence reads: CASSFMFSGGAKNIQYF. CDR3 bases: TGTGCCAGTAGTTTTATGTTTAGCGGAGGGGCCAAAAACATTCAGTACTTC.

The V and J genes are TRBV5-1 and TRBJ2-5; 12 bases are shared with TRBD2. Trimming cost V 1 base and J 2 bases; bases outside gene matches: 6. CDR1 and CDR2 from the germline V gene are SGHRS and YFSETQ. The CDR3 contains 17 residues. The chain's CDR3 is CASSLPVGLAGQETQYF. CDR3 bases: TGCGCCAGCAGCTTGCCGGTAGGACTAGCGGGACAAGAGACCCAGTACTTC.

The DNA of the CDR3 is TGTGCCAGCGGCGGCTCCGGGACAGGGACTAGCTGGTCCTACAATGAGCAGTTCTTC. It translates to CASGGSGTGTSWSYNEQFF. This rearrangement joins TRBV11-2 to TRBJ2-1; D is possibly TRBD1 or TRBD2 (9 bases each). The V end lost 8 bases, the J end lost 1 base, and 27 bases lay between the germline ends. Looked up from germline, CDR1 is SGHAT and CDR2 is FQNNGV. The CDR3 has 19 residues. Based on the CDR3 plus reference TRBV11-2 and TRBJ2-1, the full variable domain is EAGVAQSPRYKIIEKRQSVAFWCNPISGHATLYWYQQILGQGPKLLIQFQNNGVVDDSQLPKDRFSAERLKGVDSTLKIQPAKLEDSAVYLCASGGSGTGTSWSYNEQFFGPGTRLTVL.

This clone was counted once. This sequence joins TRBV14 and TRBJ1-2; D might be TRBD1 (5 bases). Germline CDR1 SGHDN, CDR2 FVKESK. This CDR3 is 14 amino acids long. Trimming stripped 2 bases from V and 4 bases from J, with 11 bases between. Here the CDR3 DNA reads TGTGCCAGCAGCCAAATAGAGGGACTCTATGGCTACACCTTC. Protein sequence: CASSQIEGLYGYTF.

This chain links TRBV5-1 with TRBJ2-1; 9 bases fit TRBD2. With V trimmed by 5 bases and J by 2 bases, 5 bases remained unmatched. Germline V gives CDR1 SGHRS, CDR2 YFSETQ. The CDR3 runs 15 residues. DNA for the CDR3: TGCGCCAGCAGTCTTGGACTAGCGACCTACAATGAGCAGTTCTTC. This encodes CASSLGLATYNEQFF.

The chain is built from TRBV7-9 and TRBJ2-1, with a weak D call TRBD2 (5 bases). The CDR3 is made up of 12 amino acids. Germline-derived CDR1 and CDR2 are SEHNR and FQNEAQ (reference sequence). V was clipped by 4 bases and J by 7 bases, with 8 bases between them. Here the CDR3 DNA reads TGTGCCAGCAGCTCTCCGGGGAATGAGCAGTTCTTC. This gives the protein CASSSPGNEQFF.

The V gene is TRBV27, the J gene TRBJ2-7; TRBD1 matches 8 bases. The CDR3 has 14 residues. Trimming removed 4 bases from V and 2 bases from J; junction bases left unmatched: 4. Germline CDR1 reads MNHEY; CDR2 reads SMNVEV (reference sequence). The CDR3 sequence: CASSYRGTPYEQYF. The DNA for the CDR3 is TGTGCCAGCAGTTACAGGGGGACCCCCTACGAGCAGTACTTC.

V is TRBV14 and J is TRBJ1-2; D is unresolved. Germline V gene lookup returns CDR1 SGHDN and CDR2 FVKESK. The length of the CDR3 is 13 residues. The V gene lost 4 bases and the J gene lost 3 bases, with 9 bases spanning the gap. CDR3 coding DNA: TGTGCCAGCAGCCCACAGCCCCACTATGGCTACACCTTC. It codes for CASSPQPHYGYTF.

V and J are TRBV7-9 and TRBJ2-7; 7 positions match TRBD2. The CDR3 sequence is 16 residues long. Germline V gene lookup returns CDR1 SEHNR and CDR2 FQNEAQ (reference sequence). Unmatched junction bases numbered 7, after V lost 2 bases and J lost 0 bases. The CDR3 reads CASSLSTSASSYEQYF. CDR3 nucleotides: TGTGCCAGCAGCTTATCAACTAGCGCGAGCTCCTACGAGCAGTACTTC.

V gene TRBV5-1 combines with J gene TRBJ1-4, with TRBD1 as a possible D gene (6 bases). Trimming took 4 bases from V and 8 from J, leaving 24 bases between them. Germline assignment: CDR1 SGHRS and CDR2 YFSETQ. The CDR3 sequence is 17 residues long. CDR3 sequence (DNA): TGCGCCAGCAGCGAAGGGGGTGTTACAGGGATGCGAGAAAAACTGTTTTTT. It codes for CASSEGGVTGMREKLFF.